Listed below are T cell receptor beta chains from one sample, sequenced in a study of blood T cells in healthy people across ages. TCRdb re-called the 5' RACE reads through MiXCR, storing one row per CDR3 protein. The data contain around 710,000 distinct CDR3 sequences, around 40% of them singletons. The sequenced sample was blood. Receptor source: an older woman in good health. Each CDR3 is given with its conserved first and last residue. A D gene is named only where the DNA matches it firmly.

V	D	J	CDR3
TRBV11-2	-	-	CASSLAGGGYEQYF
TRBV6-5	TRBD2	TRBJ2-3	CASSYLGLAGGPDTQYF
TRBV5-5	-	TRBJ2-1	CASSSGLLTPEQFF
TRBV27	-	TRBJ2-7	CASTSAGRYEQYF
TRBV2	-	TRBJ2-3	CASSGTGITDTQYF
TRBV29-1	TRBD1	TRBJ1-1	CSVINRGVAFF
TRBV11-2	TRBD1	TRBJ1-6	CASGGQGDSPLHF
TRBV6-6	-	TRBJ1-3	CASSSGSSGNTIYF
TRBV10-3	TRBD1	TRBJ1-5	CASHGTGGAEQPQHF
TRBV12-3/TRBV12-4	TRBD2	TRBJ2-3	CASSSFSGTTDTQYF
TRBV6-6	TRBD1	TRBJ2-5	CASSYLGQGETQYF
TRBV7-2	-	TRBJ2-5	CASSPPDLSETQYF
TRBV12-3/TRBV12-4	-	TRBJ1-4	CASSPPALNEKLFF
TRBV7-9	-	TRBJ2-1	CASSKEPFREQFF
TRBV11-3	-	TRBJ2-3	CASSLGYSGPDTQYF
TRBV10-3	-	TRBJ1-5	CAISVGSANQPQHF
TRBV29-1	-	TRBJ2-3	CTSTRDTDTQYF
TRBV27	-	TRBJ2-7	CASSLMAELSYEQYF
TRBV4-2	TRBD2	TRBJ2-7	CASSQELAGGSSYEQYF
TRBV5-1	TRBD1	TRBJ2-7	CASSLGGQRFSYEQYF
TRBV14	-	TRBJ2-5	CASSQDWLGSRHGQETQYF
TRBV25-1	-	TRBJ1-1	CASRAWTGRGTEAFF
TRBV9	-	TRBJ1-4	CASSGDGEPGEKLFF
TRBV4-3	-	TRBJ2-7	CASSQGHRTAEQYF
TRBV20-1	-	TRBJ2-5	CSAEAPGLGAETQYF
TRBV4-2	-	-	CASSQDMQLEQYF
TRBV24-1	-	TRBJ2-3	CATNAGDTSTDTQYF
TRBV3-1	-	TRBJ2-1	CASSPLFSEQFF
TRBV6-2/TRBV6-3	-	TRBJ1-2	CASSYSIGGYTF
TRBV4-1	TRBD2	TRBJ2-1	CASSPRTSGPGNEQFF
TRBV7-8	-	TRBJ1-2	CASTIGNYGYTF
TRBV29-1	-	TRBJ1-4	CSVGQDDEKLFF
TRBV20-1	-	TRBJ2-3	CSASWLARERDTQYF
TRBV7-2	-	TRBJ2-7	CASSLVGSRINYEQYF
TRBV28	TRBD1	TRBJ1-2	CASRGTGTGNGYTF
TRBV6-5	-	TRBJ2-7	CASKLSRDTSYEQYF
TRBV5-1	-	TRBJ1-2	CASSTGQTYGYTF
TRBV7-2	-	TRBJ2-6	CASSLGLVQPGSGANVLTF
TRBV2	TRBD1	TRBJ1-5	CASRDRESSNQPQHF
TRBV4-1	TRBD2	TRBJ2-5	CASSQGWTSEGETQYF
TRBV6-5	-	TRBJ2-5	CASSYLVAGKETQYF
TRBV7-2	-	TRBJ2-1	CASSLYQGNGLDRFF
TRBV20-1	-	TRBJ2-3	CSARDSIRGTDTQYF
TRBV27	-	TRBJ1-2	CASSLRDPSGGYTF
TRBV2	-	TRBJ2-7	CASRGIGRYEQYF
TRBV21-1	-	TRBJ2-7	CASSKGGPTSYEQYF
TRBV29-1	-	TRBJ1-1	CSGRMNTEAFF
TRBV6-5	-	-	CASSLRGGATYEQYF
TRBV3-1	-	TRBJ2-3	CASSQLRVVTDTQYF
TRBV12-3/TRBV12-4	-	TRBJ2-3	CACSGADNTQYF
TRBV28	-	TRBJ2-5	CASSFLPGQGKETQYF
TRBV2	TRBD1	TRBJ2-3	CASSEAGQARDTQYF
TRBV5-5	TRBD1	TRBJ2-3	CASSFLGQDADTQYF
TRBV5-1	TRBD2	TRBJ2-3	CASSLGRGVDTQYF